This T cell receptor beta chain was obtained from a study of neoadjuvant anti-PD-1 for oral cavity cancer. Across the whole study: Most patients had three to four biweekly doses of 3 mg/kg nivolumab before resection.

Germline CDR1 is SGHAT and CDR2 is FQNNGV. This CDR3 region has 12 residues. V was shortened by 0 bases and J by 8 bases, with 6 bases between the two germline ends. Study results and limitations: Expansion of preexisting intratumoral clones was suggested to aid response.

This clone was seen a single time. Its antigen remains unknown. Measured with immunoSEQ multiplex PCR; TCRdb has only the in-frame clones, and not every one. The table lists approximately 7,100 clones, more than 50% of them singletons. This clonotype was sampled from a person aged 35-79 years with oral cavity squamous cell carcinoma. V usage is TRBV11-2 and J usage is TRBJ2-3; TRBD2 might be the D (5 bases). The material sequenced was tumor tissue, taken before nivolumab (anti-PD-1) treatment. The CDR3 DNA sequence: TGTGCCAGCAGCTTAGACCGGGGTACGCAGTATTTT. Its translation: CASSLDRGTQYF.